This TCR beta chain was profiled in a study of blood T cell repertoires in COVID-19. Study at large: Samples came from the United States, Italy and Spain, spanning acute and convalescent COVID-19. In each case, the material was cDNA or gDNA derived from T cells, B-cell-depleted T cells, or PBMCs.

In the original processing: Estimates of nucleated cell counts were drawn from the amplification of reference gene primers. Clones were read by immunoSEQ multiplex PCR, and TCRdb kept only the in-frame ones, dropping some. V and J calls and clone size are as listed in that table; D and trimming were resolved from the DNA. The sample includes tens of thousands of clones, 70% to 90% of them seen just once. V dropped 3 bases and J dropped 7; count of bases not matched to a gene: 6. The CDR3 length is 15 residues. The germline V gene encodes CDR1 SGHTA and CDR2 FQGNSA. The sequence came from a woman over 75 with active COVID-19. This sequence joins TRBV7-2 and TRBJ2-1; 10 bases are shared with TRBD2. The sample taken for sequencing was peripheral blood. Here the CDR3 DNA reads TGTGCCAGCAGCTTCCTAGCGGGAGCTTCAAATGAGCAGTTCTTC. Translation: CASSFLAGASNEQFF.